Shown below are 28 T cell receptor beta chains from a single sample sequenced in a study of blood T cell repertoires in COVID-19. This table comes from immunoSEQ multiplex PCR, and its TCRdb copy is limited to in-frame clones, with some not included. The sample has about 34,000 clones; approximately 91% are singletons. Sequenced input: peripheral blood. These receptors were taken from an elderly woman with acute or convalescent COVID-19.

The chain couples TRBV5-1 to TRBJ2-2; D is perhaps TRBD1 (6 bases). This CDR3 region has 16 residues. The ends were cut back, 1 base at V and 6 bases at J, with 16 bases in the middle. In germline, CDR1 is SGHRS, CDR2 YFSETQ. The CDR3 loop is CASSLSGTNFPGELFF. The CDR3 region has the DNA TGCGCCAGCAGCTTGTCGGGGACAAATTTTCCCGGGGAGCTGTTTTTT.

CDR3 nucleotide sequence: TGTGCCAGCACCCTATGGGGAGAAGAGACCCAGTACTTC. Its protein is CASTLWGEETQYF. The chain couples TRBV3-1 (or the pseudogene TRBV3-2) to TRBJ2-5, with D perhaps matching TRBD2 (5 bases). The V end lost 7 bases, the J end lost 3 bases, and 12 bases lay between the germline ends. The CDR3 contains 13 residues. Germline values: CDR1 LGHDT, CDR2 YNNKEL (reference sequence).

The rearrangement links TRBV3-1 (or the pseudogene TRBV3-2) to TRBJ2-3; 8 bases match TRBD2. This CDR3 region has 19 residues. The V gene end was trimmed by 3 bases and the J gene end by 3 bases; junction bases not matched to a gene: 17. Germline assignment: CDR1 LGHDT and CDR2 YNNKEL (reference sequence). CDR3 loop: CASSHGYPRGGLGTDTQYF. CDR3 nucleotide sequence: TGTGCCAGCAGCCATGGTTACCCCCGGGGGGGCCTGGGGACAGATACGCAGTATTTT.

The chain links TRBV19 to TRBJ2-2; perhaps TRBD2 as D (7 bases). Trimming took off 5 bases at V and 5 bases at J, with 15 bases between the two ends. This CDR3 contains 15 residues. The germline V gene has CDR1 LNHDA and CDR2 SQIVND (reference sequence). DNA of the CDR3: TGTGCCAGTAGTCGCGGGGGCAGGGTTACCGGGGAGCTGTTTTTT. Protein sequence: CASSRGGRVTGELFF.

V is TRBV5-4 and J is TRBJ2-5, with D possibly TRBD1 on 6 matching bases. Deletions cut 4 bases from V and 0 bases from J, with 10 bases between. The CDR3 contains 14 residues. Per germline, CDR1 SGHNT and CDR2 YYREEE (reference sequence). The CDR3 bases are TGTGCCAGCAGCACGGACAGATACCAAGAGACCCAGTACTTC. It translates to CASSTDRYQETQYF.

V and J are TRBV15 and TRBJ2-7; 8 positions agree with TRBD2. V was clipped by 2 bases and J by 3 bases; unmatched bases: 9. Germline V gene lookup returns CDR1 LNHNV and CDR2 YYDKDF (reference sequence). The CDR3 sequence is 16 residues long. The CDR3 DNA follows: TGTGCCACCAGCAGATTTCCCTTGGCGGGGGGCTACGAGCAGTACTTC. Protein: CATSRFPLAGGYEQYF.

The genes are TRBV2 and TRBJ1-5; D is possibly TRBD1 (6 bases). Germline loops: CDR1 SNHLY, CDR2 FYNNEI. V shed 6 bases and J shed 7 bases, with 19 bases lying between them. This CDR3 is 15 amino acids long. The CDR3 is CASSIQGRGGQPQHF. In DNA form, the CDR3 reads TGTGCCAGCAGCATACAGGGCCGGGGAGGGCAGCCCCAGCATTTT.

The CDR3 nucleotides are TGTGCCAGCACCCAGAACAGGGGCCAAGAGACCCAGTACTTC. It codes for CASTQNRGQETQYF. The J gene is TRBJ2-5, the V gene TRBV6-5, with 7 nucleotides matching TRBD1. Losses at the gene ends were 7 bases for V and 1 base for J; bases not matched to a gene: 6. The germline gives CDR1 MNHEY, CDR2 SVGAGI. The CDR3 extends over 14 amino acids.

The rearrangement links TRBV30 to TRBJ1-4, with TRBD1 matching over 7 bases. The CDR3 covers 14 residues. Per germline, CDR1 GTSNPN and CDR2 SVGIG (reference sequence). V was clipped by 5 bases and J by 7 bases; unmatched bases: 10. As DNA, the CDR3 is TGTGCCTGGGGAACAGGGGTTATGGGTGAAAAACTGTTTTTT. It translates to CAWGTGVMGEKLFF.

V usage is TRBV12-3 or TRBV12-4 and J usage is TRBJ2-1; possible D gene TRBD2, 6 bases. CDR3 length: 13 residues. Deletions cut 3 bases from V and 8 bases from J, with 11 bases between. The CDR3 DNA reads TGTGCCAGCAGTTTTGGGGGGTTGGATGAGCAGTTCTTC. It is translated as CASSFGGLDEQFF.

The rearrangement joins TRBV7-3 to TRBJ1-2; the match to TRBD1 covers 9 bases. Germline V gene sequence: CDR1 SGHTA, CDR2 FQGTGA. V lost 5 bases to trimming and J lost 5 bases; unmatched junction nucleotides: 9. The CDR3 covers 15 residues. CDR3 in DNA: TGTGCCAGCAGCAATCCGGGACAGGGAATTTATGGCTACACCTTC. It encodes CASSNPGQGIYGYTF.

The CDR3 spells CASSALVGQPQHF. CDR3 nucleotide sequence: TGCGCCAGCAGTGCCCTCGTCGGTCAGCCCCAGCATTTT. The chain couples TRBV10-1 to TRBJ1-5; D uncertain. Trimming took 4 bases from V and 6 from J, leaving 10 bases between them. Looked up from germline, CDR1 is WNHNN and CDR2 is SYGVQD (reference sequence). This CDR3 region has 13 residues.

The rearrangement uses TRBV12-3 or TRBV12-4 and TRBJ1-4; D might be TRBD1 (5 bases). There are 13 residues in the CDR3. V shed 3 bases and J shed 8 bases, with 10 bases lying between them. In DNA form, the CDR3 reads TGTGCCAGCAGTTTTGGCAGGGTGGAAAAACTGTTTTTT. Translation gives CASSFGRVEKLFF.

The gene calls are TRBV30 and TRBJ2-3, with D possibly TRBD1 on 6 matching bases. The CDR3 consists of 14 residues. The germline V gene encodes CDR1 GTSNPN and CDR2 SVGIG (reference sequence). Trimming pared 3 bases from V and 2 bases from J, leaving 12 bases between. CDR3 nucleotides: TGTGCCTGGAGCCAGGGGATAGACACAGATACGCAGTATTTT. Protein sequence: CAWSQGIDTDTQYF.

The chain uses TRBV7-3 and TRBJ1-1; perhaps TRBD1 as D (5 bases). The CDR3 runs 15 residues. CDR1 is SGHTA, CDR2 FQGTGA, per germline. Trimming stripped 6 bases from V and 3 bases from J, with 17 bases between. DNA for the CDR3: TGTGCCAGCAGATCCCAAGGGGCGAGTGACACTGAAGCTTTCTTT. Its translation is CASRSQGASDTEAFF.

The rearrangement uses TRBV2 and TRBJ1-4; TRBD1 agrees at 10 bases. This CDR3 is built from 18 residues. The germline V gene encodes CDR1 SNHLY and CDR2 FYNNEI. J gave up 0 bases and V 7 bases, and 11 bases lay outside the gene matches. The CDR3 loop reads CASTRTGDRGSTNEKLFF. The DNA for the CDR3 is TGTGCCAGCACCCGAACGGGGGACAGGGGTTCAACTAATGAAAAACTGTTTTTT.

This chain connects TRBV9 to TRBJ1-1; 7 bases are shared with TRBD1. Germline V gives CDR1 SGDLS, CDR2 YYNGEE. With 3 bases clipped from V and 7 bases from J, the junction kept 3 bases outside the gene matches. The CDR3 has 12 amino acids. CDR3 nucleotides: TGTGCCAGCAGCGAGGGGGCCGGTGAAGCTTTCTTT. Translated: CASSEGAGEAFF. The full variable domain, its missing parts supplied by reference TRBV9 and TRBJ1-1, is DSGVTQTPKHLITATGQRVTLRCSPRSGDLSVYWYQQSLDQGLQFLIQYYNGEERAKGNILERFSAQQFPDLHSELNLSSLELGDSALYFCASSEGAGEAFFGQGTRLTVV.

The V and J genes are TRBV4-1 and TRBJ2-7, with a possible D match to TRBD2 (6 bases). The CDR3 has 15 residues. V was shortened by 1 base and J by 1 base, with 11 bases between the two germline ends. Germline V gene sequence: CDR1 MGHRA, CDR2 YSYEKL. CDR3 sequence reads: CASSQVGTLSYEQYF. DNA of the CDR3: TGCGCCAGCAGCCAAGTCGGGACTTTATCCTACGAGCAGTACTTC.

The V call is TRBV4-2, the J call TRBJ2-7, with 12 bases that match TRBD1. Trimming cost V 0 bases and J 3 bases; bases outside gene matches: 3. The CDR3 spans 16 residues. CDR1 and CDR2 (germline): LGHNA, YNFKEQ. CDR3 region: CASSQEGQGASYEQYF. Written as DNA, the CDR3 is TGTGCCAGCAGCCAAGAGGGACAGGGGGCAAGCTACGAGCAGTACTTC.

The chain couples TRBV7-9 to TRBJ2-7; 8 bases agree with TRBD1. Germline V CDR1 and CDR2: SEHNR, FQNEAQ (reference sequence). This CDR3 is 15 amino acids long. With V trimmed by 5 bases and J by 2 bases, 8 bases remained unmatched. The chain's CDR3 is CASSQGAGTPYEQYF. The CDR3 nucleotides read TGTGCCAGCAGCCAGGGGGCGGGTACTCCCTACGAGCAGTACTTC.

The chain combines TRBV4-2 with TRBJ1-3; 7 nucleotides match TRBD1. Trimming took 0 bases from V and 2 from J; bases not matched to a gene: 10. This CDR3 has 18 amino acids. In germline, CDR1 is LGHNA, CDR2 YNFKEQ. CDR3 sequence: CASSQDQVGRGTGNTIYF. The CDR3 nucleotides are TGTGCCAGCAGCCAAGATCAAGTAGGCAGGGGGACTGGAAACACCATATATTTT.

DNA of the CDR3: TGTGCCAGCTACCAGACTAACTATGGCTACACCTTC. It is translated as CASYQTNYGYTF. The chain is built from TRBV28 and TRBJ1-2, with D unclear. The V and J ends lost 8 bases and 0 bases respectively, with 7 bases between them. The CDR3 runs 12 residues. Germline-derived CDR1 and CDR2 are MDHEN and SYDVKM.

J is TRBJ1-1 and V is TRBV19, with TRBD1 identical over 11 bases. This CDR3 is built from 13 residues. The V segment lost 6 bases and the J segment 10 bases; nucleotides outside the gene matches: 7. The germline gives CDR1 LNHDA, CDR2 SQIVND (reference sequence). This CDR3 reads CASRWGTGGAAFF. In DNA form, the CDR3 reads TGTGCCAGTAGATGGGGGACAGGGGGAGCAGCTTTCTTT.

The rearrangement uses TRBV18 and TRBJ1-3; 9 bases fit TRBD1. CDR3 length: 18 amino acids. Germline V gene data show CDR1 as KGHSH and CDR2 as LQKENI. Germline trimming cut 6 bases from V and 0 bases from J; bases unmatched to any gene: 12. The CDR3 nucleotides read TGTGCCAGCTCGCCCCGGGACAGGGCGCTAGTCTCTGGAAACACCATATATTTT. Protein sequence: CASSPRDRALVSGNTIYF.

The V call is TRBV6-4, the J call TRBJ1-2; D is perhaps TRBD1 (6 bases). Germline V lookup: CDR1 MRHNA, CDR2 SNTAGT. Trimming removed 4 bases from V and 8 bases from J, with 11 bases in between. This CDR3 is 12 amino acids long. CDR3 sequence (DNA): TGTGCCAGCAGTGTCAACAGGGAAGGCTACACCTTC. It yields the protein CASSVNREGYTF.

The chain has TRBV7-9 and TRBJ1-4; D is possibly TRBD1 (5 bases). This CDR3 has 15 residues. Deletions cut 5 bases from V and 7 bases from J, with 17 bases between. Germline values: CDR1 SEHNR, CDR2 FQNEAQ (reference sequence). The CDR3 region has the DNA TGTGCCAGCAGCCCATACGACAGCTTGGGTGAAAAACTGTTTTTT. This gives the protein CASSPYDSLGEKLFF.

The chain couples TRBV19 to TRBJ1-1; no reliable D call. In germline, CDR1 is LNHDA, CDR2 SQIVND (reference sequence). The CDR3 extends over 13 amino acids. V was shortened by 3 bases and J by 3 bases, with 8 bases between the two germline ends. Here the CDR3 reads CASSMEWDTEAFF. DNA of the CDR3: TGTGCCAGTAGTATGGAGTGGGACACTGAAGCTTTCTTT.

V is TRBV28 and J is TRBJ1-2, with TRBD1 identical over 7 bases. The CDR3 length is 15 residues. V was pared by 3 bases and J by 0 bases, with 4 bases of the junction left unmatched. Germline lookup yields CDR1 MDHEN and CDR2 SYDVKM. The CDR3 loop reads CASSLSGTANYGYTF. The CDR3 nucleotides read TGTGCCAGCAGTTTGTCCGGGACAGCTAACTATGGCTACACCTTC.